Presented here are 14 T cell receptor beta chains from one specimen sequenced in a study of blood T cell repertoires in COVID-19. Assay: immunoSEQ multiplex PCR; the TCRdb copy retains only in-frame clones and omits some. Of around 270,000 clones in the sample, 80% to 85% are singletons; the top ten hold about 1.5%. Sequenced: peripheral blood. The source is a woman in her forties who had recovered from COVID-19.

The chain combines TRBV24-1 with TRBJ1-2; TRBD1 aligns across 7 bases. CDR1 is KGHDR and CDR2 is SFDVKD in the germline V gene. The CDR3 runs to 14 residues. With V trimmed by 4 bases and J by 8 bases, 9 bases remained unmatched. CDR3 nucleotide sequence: TGTGCCACCAGTGACTTGACAGGGATACAGGGCTACACCTTC. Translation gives CATSDLTGIQGYTF.

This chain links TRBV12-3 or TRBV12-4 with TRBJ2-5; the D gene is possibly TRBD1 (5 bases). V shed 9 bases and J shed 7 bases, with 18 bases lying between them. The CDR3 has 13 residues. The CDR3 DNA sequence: TGTGCCAGTACAGCCGTTCTAAGGGGGACCCAGTACTTC. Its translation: CASTAVLRGTQYF.

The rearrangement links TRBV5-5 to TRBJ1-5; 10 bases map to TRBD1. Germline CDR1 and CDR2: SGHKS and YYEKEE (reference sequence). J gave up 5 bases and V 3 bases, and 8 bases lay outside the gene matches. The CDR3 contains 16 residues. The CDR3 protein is CASSYGDRGIDQPQHF. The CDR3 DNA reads TGTGCCAGCAGCTACGGGGACAGGGGAATCGATCAGCCCCAGCATTTT.

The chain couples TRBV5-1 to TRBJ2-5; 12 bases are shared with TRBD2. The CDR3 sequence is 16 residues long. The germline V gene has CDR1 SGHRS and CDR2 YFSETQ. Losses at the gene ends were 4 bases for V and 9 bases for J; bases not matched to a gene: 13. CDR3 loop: CASSAPTSGGQLAQYF. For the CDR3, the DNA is TGCGCCAGCAGCGCCCCGACTAGCGGGGGTCAATTAGCCCAGTACTTC. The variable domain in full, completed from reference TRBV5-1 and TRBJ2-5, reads KAGVTQTPRYLIKTRGQQVTLSCSPISGHRSVSWYQQTPGQGLQFLFEYFSETQRNKGNFPGRFSGRQFSNSRSEMNVSTLELGDSALYLCASSAPTSGGQLAQYFGPGTRLLVL.

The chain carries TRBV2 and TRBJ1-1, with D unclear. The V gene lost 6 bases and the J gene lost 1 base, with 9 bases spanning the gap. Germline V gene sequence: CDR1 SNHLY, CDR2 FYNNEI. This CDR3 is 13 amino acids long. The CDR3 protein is CASRPEGNTEAFF. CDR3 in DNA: TGTGCCAGCAGGCCCGAGGGGAACACTGAAGCTTTCTTT.

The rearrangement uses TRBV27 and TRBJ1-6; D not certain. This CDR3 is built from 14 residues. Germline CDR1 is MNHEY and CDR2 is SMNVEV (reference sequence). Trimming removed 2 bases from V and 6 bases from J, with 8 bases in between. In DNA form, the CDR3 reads TGTGCCAGCAGTTTAAAACTTCTTAATTCACCCCTCCACTTT. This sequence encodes CASSLKLLNSPLHF.

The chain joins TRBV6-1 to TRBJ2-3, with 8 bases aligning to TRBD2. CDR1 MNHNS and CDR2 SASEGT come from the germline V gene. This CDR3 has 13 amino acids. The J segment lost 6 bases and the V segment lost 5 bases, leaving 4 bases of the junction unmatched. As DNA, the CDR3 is TGTGCCAGCAGTCGGACTAGCTGGGATACGCAGTATTTT. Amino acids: CASSRTSWDTQYF.

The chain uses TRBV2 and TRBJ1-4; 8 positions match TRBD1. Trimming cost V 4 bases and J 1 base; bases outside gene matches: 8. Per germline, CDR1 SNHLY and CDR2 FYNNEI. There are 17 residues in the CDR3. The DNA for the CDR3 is TGTGCCAGCAGTGTTCAGGGGGCCGGGATAACTAATGAAAAACTGTTTTTT. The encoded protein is CASSVQGAGITNEKLFF. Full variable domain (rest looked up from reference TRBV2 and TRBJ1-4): EPEVTQTPSHQVTQMGQEVILRCVPISNHLYFYWYRQILGQKVEFLVSFYNNEISEKSEIFDDQFSVERPDGSNFTLKIRSTKLEDSAMYFCASSVQGAGITNEKLFFGSGTQLSVL.

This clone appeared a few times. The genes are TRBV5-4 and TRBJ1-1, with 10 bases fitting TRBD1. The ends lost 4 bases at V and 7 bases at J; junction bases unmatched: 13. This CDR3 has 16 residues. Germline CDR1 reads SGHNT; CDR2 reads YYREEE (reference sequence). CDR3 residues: CASSPPWGTGAGEAFF. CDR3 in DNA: TGTGCCAGCAGCCCACCCTGGGGGACAGGGGCTGGTGAAGCTTTCTTT.

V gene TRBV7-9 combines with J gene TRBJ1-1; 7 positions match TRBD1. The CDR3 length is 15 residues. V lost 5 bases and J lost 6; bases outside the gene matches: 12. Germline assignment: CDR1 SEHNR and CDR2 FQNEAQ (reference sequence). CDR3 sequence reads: CASSSQTGFNAEAFF. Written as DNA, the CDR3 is TGTGCCAGCAGCAGCCAGACAGGGTTTAACGCTGAAGCTTTCTTT.

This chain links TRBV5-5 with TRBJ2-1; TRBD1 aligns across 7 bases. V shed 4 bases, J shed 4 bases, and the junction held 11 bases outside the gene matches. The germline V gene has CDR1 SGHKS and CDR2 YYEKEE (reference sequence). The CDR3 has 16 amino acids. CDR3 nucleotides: TGTGCCAGCAGCGATCACAGACAGGGCGGATACAATGAGCAGTTCTTC. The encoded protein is CASSDHRQGGYNEQFF. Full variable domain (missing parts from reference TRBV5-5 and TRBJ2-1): DAGVTQSPTHLIKTRGQQVTLRCSPISGHKSVSWYQQVLGQGPQFIFQYYEKEERGRGNFPDRFSARQFPNYSSELNVNALLLGDSALYLCASSDHRQGGYNEQFFGPGTRLTVL.

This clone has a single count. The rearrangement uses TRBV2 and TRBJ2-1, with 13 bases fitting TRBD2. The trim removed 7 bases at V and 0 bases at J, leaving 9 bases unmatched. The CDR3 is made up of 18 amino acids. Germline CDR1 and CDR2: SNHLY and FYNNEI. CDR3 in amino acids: CASKGGLAGRGSYNEQFF. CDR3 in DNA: TGTGCCAGCAAAGGGGGACTAGCGGGGAGGGGCTCCTACAATGAGCAGTTCTTC.

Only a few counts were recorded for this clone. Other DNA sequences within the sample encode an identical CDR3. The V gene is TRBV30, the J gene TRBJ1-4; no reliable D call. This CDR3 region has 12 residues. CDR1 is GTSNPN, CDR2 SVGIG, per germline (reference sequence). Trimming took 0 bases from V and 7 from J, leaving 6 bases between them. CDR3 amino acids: CAWSVRGEKLFF. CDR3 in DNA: TGTGCCTGGAGTGTCCGAGGTGAAAAACTGTTTTTT.

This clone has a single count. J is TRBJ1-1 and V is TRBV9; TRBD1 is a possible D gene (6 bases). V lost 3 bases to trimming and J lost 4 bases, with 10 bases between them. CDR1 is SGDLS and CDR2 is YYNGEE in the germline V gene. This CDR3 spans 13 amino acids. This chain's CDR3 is CASSATRGTEAFF. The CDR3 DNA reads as TGTGCCAGCAGCGCCACCAGGGGCACTGAAGCTTTCTTT.